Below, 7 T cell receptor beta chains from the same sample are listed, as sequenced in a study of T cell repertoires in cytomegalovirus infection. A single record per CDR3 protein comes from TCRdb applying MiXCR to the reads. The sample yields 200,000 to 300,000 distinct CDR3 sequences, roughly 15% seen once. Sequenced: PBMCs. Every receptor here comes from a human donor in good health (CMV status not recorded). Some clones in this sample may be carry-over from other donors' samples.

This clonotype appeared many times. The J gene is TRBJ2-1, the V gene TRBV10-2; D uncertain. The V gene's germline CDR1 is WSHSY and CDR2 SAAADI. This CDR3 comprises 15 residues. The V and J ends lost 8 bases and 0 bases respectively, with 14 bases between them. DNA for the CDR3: TGCGCCAGCGACCCCCGCGGCCACTCCTACAATGAGCAGTTCTTC. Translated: CASDPRGHSYNEQFF.

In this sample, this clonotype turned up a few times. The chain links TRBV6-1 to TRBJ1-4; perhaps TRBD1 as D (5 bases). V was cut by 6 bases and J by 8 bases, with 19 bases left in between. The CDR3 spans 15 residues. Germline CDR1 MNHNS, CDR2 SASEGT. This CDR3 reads CASSPLGRGEEKLFF. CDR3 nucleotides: TGTGCCAGCAGCCCCCTTGGACGGGGGGAGGAAAAACTGTTTTTT.

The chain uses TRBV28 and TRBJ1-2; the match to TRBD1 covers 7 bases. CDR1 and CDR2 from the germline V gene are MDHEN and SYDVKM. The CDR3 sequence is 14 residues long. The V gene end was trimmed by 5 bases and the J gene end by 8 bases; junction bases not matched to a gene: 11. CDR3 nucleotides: TGTGCCAGCAGTCCACGACAGGGATACGGGGGCTACACCTTC. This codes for CASSPRQGYGGYTF.

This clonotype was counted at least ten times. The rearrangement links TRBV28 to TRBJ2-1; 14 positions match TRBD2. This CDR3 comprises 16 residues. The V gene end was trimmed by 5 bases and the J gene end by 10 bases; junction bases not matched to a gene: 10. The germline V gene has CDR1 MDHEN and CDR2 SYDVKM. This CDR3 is CASSPSGLAGVGEQFF. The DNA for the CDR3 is TGTGCCAGCAGTCCCTCGGGACTAGCGGGAGTCGGGGAGCAGTTCTTC.

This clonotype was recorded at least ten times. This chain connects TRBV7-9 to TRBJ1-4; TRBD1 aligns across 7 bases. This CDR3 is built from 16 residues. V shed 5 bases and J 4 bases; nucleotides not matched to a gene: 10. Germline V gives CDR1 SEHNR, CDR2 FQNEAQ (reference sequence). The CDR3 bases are TGTGCCAGCAGCAACTACCTGGGACAGATTAATGAAAAACTGTTTTTT. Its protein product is CASSNYLGQINEKLFF.

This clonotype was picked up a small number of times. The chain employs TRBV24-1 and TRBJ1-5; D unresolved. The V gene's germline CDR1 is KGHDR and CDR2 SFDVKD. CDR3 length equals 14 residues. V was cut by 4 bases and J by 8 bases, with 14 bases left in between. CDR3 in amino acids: CATSDQFNPEPQHF. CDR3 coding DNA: TGTGCCACCAGTGACCAATTCAACCCGGAGCCCCAGCATTTT.

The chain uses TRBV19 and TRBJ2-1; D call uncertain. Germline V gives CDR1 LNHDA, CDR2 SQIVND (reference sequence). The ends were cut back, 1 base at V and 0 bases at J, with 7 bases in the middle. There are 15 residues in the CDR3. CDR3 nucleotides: TGTGCCAGTAGTATAGGGGCTAGCTCCTACAATGAGCAGTTCTTC. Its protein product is CASSIGASSYNEQFF.